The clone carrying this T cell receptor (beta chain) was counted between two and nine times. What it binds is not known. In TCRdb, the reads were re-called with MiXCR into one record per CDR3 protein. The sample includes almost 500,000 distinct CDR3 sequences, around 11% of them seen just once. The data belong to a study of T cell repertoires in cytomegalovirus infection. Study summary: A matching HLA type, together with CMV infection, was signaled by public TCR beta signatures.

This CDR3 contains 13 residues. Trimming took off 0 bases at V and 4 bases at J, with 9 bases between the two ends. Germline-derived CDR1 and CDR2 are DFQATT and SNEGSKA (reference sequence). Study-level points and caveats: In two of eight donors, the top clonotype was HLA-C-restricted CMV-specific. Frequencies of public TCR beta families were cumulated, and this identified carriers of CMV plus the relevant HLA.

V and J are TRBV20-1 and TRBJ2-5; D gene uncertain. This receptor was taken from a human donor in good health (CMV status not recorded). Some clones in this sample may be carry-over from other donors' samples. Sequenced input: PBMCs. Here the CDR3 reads CSAREGRLETQYF. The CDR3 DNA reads TGCAGTGCTAGAGAGGGCAGATTAGAGACCCAGTACTTC.